A single sample is the source of the 23 T cell receptor beta chains below, sequenced in a study of blood T cell repertoires in COVID-19. The table came from immunoSEQ multiplex PCR; TCRdb's copy has only in-frame clones and leaves some out. Among about 68,000 clones listed, around nine tenths were seen once. The material sequenced was peripheral blood. Receptor source: a human donor in a cohort sampled during active COVID-19.

Points on this clone: A junction end diverges from the germline sequence, so it may reflect a read error. The genes are TRBV18 and TRBJ1-1, with a weak D call TRBD1 (5 bases). The CDR3 sequence is 14 residues long. Germline V gene lookup returns CDR1 KGHSH and CDR2 LQKENI. CDR3 region: CASSPGARNAEAFF. For the CDR3, the DNA is TGTGCCAGCTCACCAGGGGCAAGGAACGCTGAAGCTTTCTTT.

The CDR3 nucleotides read TGTGCCAGTAGTATCCCAGGAAATGAGCAGTTCTTC. This encodes CASSIPGNEQFF. The chain combines TRBV19 with TRBJ2-1, with D uncertain. Germline-derived CDR1 and CDR2 are LNHDA and SQIVND (reference sequence). This CDR3 region has 12 residues. The germline V and J ends were trimmed by 3 bases and 7 bases, with 7 bases remaining between them.

The chain links TRBV28 to TRBJ2-1, with 8 bases fitting TRBD1. The CDR3 runs to 15 residues. From germline, CDR1 is MDHEN and CDR2 SYDVKM. The trim removed 3 bases at V and 9 bases at J, leaving 10 bases unmatched. For the CDR3, the DNA is TGTGCCAGCAGTTTGGCAGGGGGCCGCAATGGTGAGCAGTTCTTC. This encodes CASSLAGGRNGEQFF. The full variable domain, in which reference TRBV28 and TRBJ2-1 provide the parts outside the CDR3, is DVKVTQSSRYLVKRTGEKVFLECVQDMDHENMFWYRQDPGLGLRLIYFSYDVKMKEKGDIPEGYSVSREKKERFSLILESASTNQTSMYLCASSLAGGRNGEQFFGPGTRLTVL.

The rearrangement joins TRBV28 to TRBJ1-6; 9 nucleotides match TRBD1. Germline V gene sequence: CDR1 MDHEN, CDR2 SYDVKM. With 3 bases clipped from V and 6 bases from J, the junction kept 6 bases outside the gene matches. The CDR3 covers 16 residues. The CDR3 nucleotides read TGTGCCAGCAGTTTCCTCCGACAGGGGGGTAATTCACCCCTCCACTTT. Protein: CASSFLRQGGNSPLHF. The variable domain in full, with the rest retrieved from reference TRBV28 and TRBJ1-6, is DVKVTQSSRYLVKRTGEKVFLECVQDMDHENMFWYRQDPGLGLRLIYFSYDVKMKEKGDIPEGYSVSREKKERFSLILESASTNQTSMYLCASSFLRQGGNSPLHFGNGTRLTVT.

The rearrangement joins TRBV2 to TRBJ1-2, with TRBD1 identical over 7 bases. The junction had 4 bases not matched to a gene; V was cut back by 6 bases and J by 3 bases. This CDR3 region has 13 residues. Germline V gene lookup returns CDR1 SNHLY and CDR2 FYNNEI. CDR3 DNA sequence: TGTGCCAGCAGCGACAGGGACTACTATGGCTACACCTTC. Encoded protein: CASSDRDYYGYTF.

This clone has a single count. The gene calls are TRBV7-9 and TRBJ1-4, with 8 bases lining up with TRBD1. This CDR3 is built from 15 residues. Germline V lookup: CDR1 SEHNR, CDR2 FQNEAQ (reference sequence). With 2 bases clipped from V and 7 bases from J, the junction kept 6 bases outside the gene matches. CDR3 loop: CASSLPTGVGEKLFF. The CDR3 nucleotides read TGTGCCAGCAGCTTACCGACAGGGGTGGGTGAAAAACTGTTTTTT.

V and J are TRBV3-1 (or the pseudogene TRBV3-2) and TRBJ1-6; perhaps TRBD1 as D (6 bases). Germline assignment: CDR1 LGHDT and CDR2 YNNKEL (reference sequence). V lost 4 bases to trimming and J lost 5 bases, with 9 bases between them. This CDR3 comprises 14 residues. CDR3 nucleotide sequence: TGTGCCAGCAGCCCGGGACAAAATAATTCACCCCTCCACTTT. Translated: CASSPGQNNSPLHF.

V and J are TRBV27 and TRBJ2-7; TRBD2 aligns across 8 bases. Per the germline V gene, CDR1 is MNHEY and CDR2 is SMNVEV (reference sequence). V was pared by 0 bases and J by 4 bases, with 8 bases of the junction left unmatched. The CDR3 sequence is 16 residues long. This CDR3 is CASSLSDPGGGYEQYF. The CDR3 DNA reads TGTGCCAGCAGTTTATCCGACCCCGGGGGGGGATACGAGCAGTACTTC.

This clone was seen once. This chain links TRBV7-2 with TRBJ2-7, with D perhaps TRBD1 (6 bases). Germline V gene sequence: CDR1 SGHTA, CDR2 FQGNSA. The CDR3 runs 14 residues. The V end lost 3 bases, the J end lost 2 bases, and 11 bases lay between the germline ends. The CDR3 here is CASSFPAGAYEQYF. The CDR3 bases are TGTGCCAGCAGCTTTCCGGCAGGGGCCTACGAGCAGTACTTC.

V usage is TRBV21-1 and J usage is TRBJ2-1; the DNA was not used to check the table's D call, TRBD2. TRBV21-1 is designated a pseudogene. This CDR3 has 17 amino acids. The CDR3 sequence: CASSKESGGALHNEQFF. The CDR3, as DNA: TGTGCCAGCAGCAAAGAAAGCGGGGGGGCCCTCCACAATGAGCAGTTCTTC.

The V and J genes are TRBV9 and TRBJ1-1; TRBD1 aligns across 10 bases. The ends lost 6 bases at V and 3 bases at J; junction bases unmatched: 11. From germline, CDR1 is SGDLS and CDR2 YYNGEE. This CDR3 comprises 16 residues. The CDR3 protein is CASTLVLGQGDTEAFF. CDR3 nucleotide sequence: TGTGCCAGCACCTTAGTCCTAGGACAGGGGGACACTGAAGCTTTCTTT.

This clone was detected only once. The CDR3 DNA is TGTGCCACCAGTGATTCAGCAGGGACAAGCTCCTACGAGCAGTACTTC. Translating it yields CATSDSAGTSSYEQYF. This chain joins TRBV24-1 and TRBJ2-7, with D tentatively TRBD1 (6 bases). V lost 2 bases to trimming and J lost 0 bases, with 13 bases between them. The CDR3 consists of 16 residues. CDR1 and CDR2 from the germline V gene are KGHDR and SFDVKD.

V gene TRBV11-2 combines with J gene TRBJ1-6; D is uncertain. Trimming took off 6 bases at V and 7 bases at J, with 16 bases between the two ends. This CDR3 comprises 15 residues. Germline values: CDR1 SGHAT, CDR2 FQNNGV. CDR3 sequence (DNA): TGTGCCAGCAGACAACCCGGACGGGGAAATTCACCCCTCCACTTT. Its translation: CASRQPGRGNSPLHF.

The chain links TRBV28 to TRBJ1-1; the D is unclear. Germline V gene lookup returns CDR1 MDHEN and CDR2 SYDVKM. Trimming took 3 bases from V and 4 from J, leaving 12 bases between them. This CDR3 comprises 14 residues. The CDR3 nucleotides read TGTGCCAGCAGTTTGGCACAGTTGAGCACTGAAGCTTTCTTT. As protein: CASSLAQLSTEAFF. The full variable domain, its missing parts supplied by reference TRBV28 and TRBJ1-1, is DVKVTQSSRYLVKRTGEKVFLECVQDMDHENMFWYRQDPGLGLRLIYFSYDVKMKEKGDIPEGYSVSREKKERFSLILESASTNQTSMYLCASSLAQLSTEAFFGQGTRLTVV.

This clone came up a few times. J is TRBJ1-1 and V is TRBV19; TRBD1 aligns across 11 bases. V was clipped by 7 bases and J by 5 bases; unmatched bases: 6. Looked up from germline, CDR1 is LNHDA and CDR2 is SQIVND (reference sequence). The length of the CDR3 is 14 residues. The CDR3 loop is CASTKDRGQTEAFF. DNA of the CDR3: TGTGCCAGTACCAAGGACAGGGGGCAGACTGAAGCTTTCTTT.

This clone has only one observation. CDR3 coding DNA: TGTGCCAGCAGCTCCCTCGGGGGGGGCGAGCAGTACTTC. It specifies CASSSLGGGEQYF. The rearrangement joins TRBV11-2 to TRBJ2-7; 8 bases match TRBD2. Trimming cost V 4 bases and J 6 bases; bases outside gene matches: 5. CDR3 length equals 13 residues. CDR1 SGHAT and CDR2 FQNNGV come from the germline V gene.

The chain joins TRBV2 to TRBJ1-1, with a weak D call TRBD1 (6 bases). Trimming took off 4 bases at V and 5 bases at J, with 14 bases between the two ends. This CDR3 has 14 residues. Germline CDR1 SNHLY, CDR2 FYNNEI. The CDR3: CASSGGQGMTEAFF. CDR3 DNA sequence: TGTGCCAGCAGTGGGGGGCAGGGGATGACTGAAGCTTTCTTT.

The chain links TRBV7-8 to TRBJ2-5, with 9 nucleotides matching TRBD1. The V gene's germline CDR1 is SGHVS and CDR2 FQNEAQ. This CDR3 spans 17 amino acids. V lost 5 bases to trimming and J lost 5 bases; unmatched junction nucleotides: 15. The CDR3 nucleotides read TGTGCCAGCAGCCCAGGGGTTGGGACAGGGATCCAGGAGACCCAGTACTTC. As protein: CASSPGVGTGIQETQYF.

This chain connects TRBV11-3 to TRBJ2-7, with unresolved D. CDR1 SGHNT and CDR2 YENEEA come from the germline V gene. Trimming took 0 bases from V and 3 from J, leaving 6 bases between them. The CDR3 covers 13 residues. CDR3 loop: CASSLDRYYEQYF. The CDR3 bases are TGTGCCAGCAGCTTAGACCGTTACTACGAGCAGTACTTC.

The chain links TRBV18 to TRBJ2-5; TRBD2 might be the D (5 bases). V lost 1 base, J lost 2 bases, and 11 bases lay in between. CDR3 size: 15 residues. Germline CDR1 KGHSH, CDR2 LQKENI. CDR3 DNA: TGTGCCAGCTCACCACTTCGGGGTCCGCAAGAGACCCAGTACTTC. Protein product: CASSPLRGPQETQYF.

The DNA for the CDR3 is TGCGCCAGCGGCACAGGGGGGGCGGAGGATACGCAGTATTTT. Translating it yields CASGTGGAEDTQYF. The chain has TRBV5-1 and TRBJ2-3, with D tentatively TRBD1 (8 bases). The V end was cut by 7 bases, the J end by 6 bases, with 18 bases between. Per the germline V gene, CDR1 is SGHRS and CDR2 is YFSETQ. The CDR3 has 14 amino acids.

The chain recombines TRBV19 with TRBJ1-2; TRBD1 might be the D (6 bases). V lost 7 bases and J 5 bases, leaving 20 bases between the germline ends. The CDR3 spans 15 residues. Looked up from germline, CDR1 is LNHDA and CDR2 is SQIVND (reference sequence). The CDR3 sequence: CASTPAGGAGYGYTF. CDR3 coding DNA: TGTGCCAGTACCCCAGCGGGGGGCGCAGGGTATGGCTACACCTTC. Full variable domain (missing parts from reference TRBV19 and TRBJ1-2): DGGITQSPKYLFRKEGQNVTLSCEQNLNHDAMYWYRQDPGQGLRLIYYSQIVNDFQKGDIAEGYSVSREKKESFPLTVTSAQKNPTAFYLCASTPAGGAGYGYTFGSGTRLTVV.

V and J are TRBV6-6 and TRBJ1-6, with 7 bases fitting TRBD1. The CDR3 has 14 amino acids. Per germline, CDR1 MNHNY and CDR2 SVGAGI (reference sequence). After removal of 2 bases from V and 5 bases from J, the junction contained 0 bases not matched to a gene. The CDR3 nucleotides are TGTGCCAGCAGTTACGGACAGGATAATTCACCCCTCCACTTT. Translating gives CASSYGQDNSPLHF.